Listed below are T cell receptor beta chains from one sample, sequenced in a study of blood T cell repertoires in COVID-19. Generated by immunoSEQ multiplex PCR, the TCRdb table keeps only in-frame clones and is missing some. This table has approximately 110,000 clones, 85% appearing once. The sequenced sample consisted of peripheral blood. The receptor source for this set is a man in his forties or fifties with acute or convalescent COVID-19. The CDR3 runs from the conserved cysteine through the conserved F or W. The D gene is left open where the match is weak. Only part of the rows carry a size: once, few, many, or a class if the clone is expanded.

V gene	clone size	CDR3 length	D gene	J gene	CDR3 protein	CDR3 DNA
TRBV2	-	20	TRBD2	TRBJ2-1	CASTPGTSGRPDGSYNEQFF	TGTGCCAGCACACCCGGGACTAGCGGGAGGCCGGATGGCTCCTACAATGAGCAGTTCTTC
TRBV11-2	-	14	-	TRBJ2-7	CASSFVQGTYEQYF	TGTGCCAGCAGCTTTGTACAGGGTACCTACGAGCAGTACTTC
TRBV7-8	-	13	-	TRBJ2-7	CASSLGPRGEQYF	TGTGCCAGCAGCTTAGGCCCCCGAGGCGAGCAGTACTTC
TRBV6-4	-	13	-	TRBJ1-2	CASFTGFRYGYTF	TGTGCCAGCTTTACAGGGTTTCGCTATGGCTACACCTTC
TRBV19	few	15	TRBD1	TRBJ2-1	CASSTTGRRLGEQFF	TGTGCCAGTAGTACGACAGGGCGACGACTCGGGGAGCAGTTCTTC
TRBV5-1	-	18	TRBD2	TRBJ2-3	CASSLGLNSGISTDTQYF	TGCGCCAGCAGCTTGGGTCTGAATAGCGGGATTAGCACAGATACGCAGTATTTT
TRBV28	few	16	TRBD2	TRBJ2-1	CASSSASSGSDNEQFF	TGTGCCAGCAGTTCGGCATCCAGCGGGAGCGACAATGAGCAGTTCTTC
TRBV19	-	14	-	TRBJ1-2	CASSTTETNYGYTF	TGTGCCAGTAGTACAACTGAAACTAACTATGGCTACACCTTC
TRBV3-1/TRBV3-2	once	16	-	TRBJ2-7	CASSRPSPSGAYEQYF	TGTGCCAGCAGCCGACCATCACCTTCAGGGGCCTACGAGCAGTACTTC
TRBV5-1	-	15	-	TRBJ1-3	CASSLTGLPGNTIYF	TGCGCCAGCAGCTTAACTGGGCTGCCTGGAAACACCATATATTTT
TRBV18	-	15	-	TRBJ1-5	CASSPGGSENQPQHF	TGTGCCAGCTCACCAGGCGGCAGTGAGAATCAGCCCCAGCATTTT
TRBV4-1	few	15	-	TRBJ1-2	CASSLREGTNYGYTF	TGCGCCAGCAGCCTCCGGGAAGGCACTAACTATGGCTACACCTTC
TRBV4-1	-	21	-	TRBJ2-2	CASSQDRWNGKEISNTGELFF	TGCGCCAGCAGCCAAGATCGATGGAATGGAAAGGAGATTTCGAACACCGGGGAGCTGTTTTTT
TRBV7-8	-	15	-	TRBJ1-2	CASSLNAGDDYGYTF	TGTGCCAGCAGCTTAAACGCAGGGGATGACTATGGCTACACCTTC
TRBV30	few	13	-	TRBJ2-1	CAWRTGTYNEQFF	TGTGCCTGGAGAACCGGGACTTACAATGAGCAGTTCTTC
TRBV5-4	-	13	TRBD1	TRBJ2-7	CASSARGRHEQYF	TGTGCCAGCAGTGCGAGGGGGCGTCACGAGCAGTACTTC
TRBV5-1	-	13	-	TRBJ2-7	CASSWGESYEQYF	TGCGCCAGCAGCTGGGGGGAATCCTACGAGCAGTACTTC
TRBV4-1	-	14	TRBD1	TRBJ2-5	CASSQGQGGKTQYF	TGCGCCAGCAGCCAAGGACAGGGTGGGAAGACCCAGTACTTC